Presented here are 31 T cell receptor beta chains from one specimen sequenced in a study of cytomegalovirus exposure and HLA in healthy donors. With 60 Vbeta and 13 Jbeta primers, the PCR was carried out. The repertoire was sequenced with immunoSEQ multiplex PCR; TCRdb's copy has only in-frame clones and lacks some. The repertoire holds roughly 200,000 clones, with over 60% as singletons. The source material was PBMCs. The receptors stem from a woman between 25 and 40 years old in good health and CMV-seropositive.

CDR3 residues: CASKTSGGAAGELFF. DNA of the CDR3: TGTGCCAGTAAGACTAGCGGGGGGGCGGCCGGGGAGCTGTTTTTT. The chain links TRBV19 to TRBJ2-2, with TRBD2 identical over 14 bases. After removal of 7 bases from V and 6 bases from J, the junction contained 4 bases not matched to a gene. Germline assignment: CDR1 LNHDA and CDR2 SQIVND (reference sequence). CDR3 length: 15 residues.

This clone has only one observation. This chain connects TRBV14 to TRBJ2-3, with D hard to call. Germline CDR1 and CDR2: SGHDN and FVKESK. Trimming removed 6 bases from V and 6 bases from J, with 13 bases in between. The CDR3 totals 13 residues. CDR3 DNA: TGTGCCAGCAGTCCAAGACACTTGGATACGCAGTATTTT. Translated: CASSPRHLDTQYF. Together with reference TRBV14 and TRBJ2-3, the CDR3 gives the full variable domain: EAGVTQFPSHSVIEKGQTVTLRCDPISGHDNLYWYRRVMGKEIKFLLHFVKESKQDESGMPNNRFLAERTGGTYSTLKVQPAELEDSGVYFCASSPRHLDTQYFGPGTRLTVL.

The V call is TRBV18, the J call TRBJ2-4; 12 nucleotides match TRBD2. CDR3 length: 18 residues. Per germline, CDR1 KGHSH and CDR2 LQKENI. With 0 bases clipped from V and 3 bases from J, the junction kept 6 bases outside the gene matches. CDR3 loop: CASSPPLAGGPDKNIQYF. The CDR3 bases are TGTGCCAGCTCACCACCCCTAGCGGGAGGGCCGGACAAAAACATTCAGTACTTC.

The genes are TRBV27 and TRBJ2-4; 10 bases align to TRBD2. Germline trimming cut 1 base from V and 0 bases from J; bases unmatched to any gene: 6. CDR1 and CDR2 from the germline V gene are MNHEY and SMNVEV (reference sequence). There are 18 residues in the CDR3. Here the CDR3 DNA reads TGTGCCAGCAGTTTATGGGCTAGCGGGAGCGGAGCCAAAAACATTCAGTACTTC. Translated: CASSLWASGSGAKNIQYF.

The chain employs TRBV18 and TRBJ1-5; D is possibly TRBD1 (6 bases). The CDR3 is made up of 14 amino acids. V gave up 2 bases and J gave up 4 bases, with 9 bases separating them. CDR1 and CDR2 from the germline V gene are KGHSH and LQKENI. CDR3 amino acids: CASSPGGNNQPQHF. CDR3 nucleotides: TGTGCCAGCTCACCAGGGGGCAATAATCAGCCCCAGCATTTT.

The chain has TRBV27 and TRBJ2-5; 10 bases line up with TRBD2. V lost 5 bases to trimming and J lost 4 bases; unmatched junction nucleotides: 10. This CDR3 has 16 amino acids. Per germline, CDR1 MNHEY and CDR2 SMNVEV (reference sequence). CDR3 residues: CASSIRLAGRGETQYF. As DNA, the CDR3 is TGTGCCAGCAGTATTAGACTAGCGGGCCGAGGAGAGACCCAGTACTTC.

This chain links TRBV2 with TRBJ1-1; D possibly corresponds to TRBD1 (5 bases). CDR3 size: 14 residues. V lost 6 bases and J lost 0, with 11 bases in between. From germline, CDR1 is SNHLY and CDR2 FYNNEI. DNA of the CDR3: TGTGCCAGCAGGGCGGGGGGATTGAACACTGAAGCTTTCTTT. This gives the protein CASRAGGLNTEAFF.

The chain uses TRBV2 and TRBJ2-5; D perhaps matches TRBD1 (5 bases). The better agreement between TRBJ2-7 and the DNA end casts doubt on the J call. The CDR3 length is 12 residues. Germline V gives CDR1 SNHLY, CDR2 FYNNEI. The chain's CDR3 is CASGRWGIEQYF. Here the CDR3 DNA reads TGTGCCAGCGGCCGCTGGGGCATCGAGCAGTACTTC.

This chain joins TRBV7-8 and TRBJ2-1; TRBD1 aligns across 7 bases. The V segment lost 5 bases and the J segment 1 base; nucleotides outside the gene matches: 2. The germline gives CDR1 SGHVS, CDR2 FQNEAQ. CDR3 length equals 14 residues. In nucleotides, the CDR3 is TGTGCCAGCAGCCGGGACAGATCCTACAATGAGCAGTTCTTC. Its translation is CASSRDRSYNEQFF.

V gene TRBV4-2 combines with J gene TRBJ2-1; 12 bases agree with TRBD2. Trimming removed 4 bases from V and 5 bases from J; junction bases left unmatched: 6. The CDR3 loop spans 16 amino acids. Per germline, CDR1 LGHNA and CDR2 YNFKEQ. CDR3 nucleotide sequence: TGTGCCAGCAGCCTTGAACTAGCGGGGGGACACAATGAGCAGTTCTTC. Residues: CASSLELAGGHNEQFF.

The chain is built from TRBV4-3 and TRBJ2-2; tentative D call: TRBD2 (7 bases). This CDR3 contains 15 residues. Germline CDR1 reads LGHNA; CDR2 reads YSLEER. V was clipped by 4 bases and J by 6 bases, with 15 bases between them. For the CDR3, the DNA is TGCGCCAGCAGCCCCCGTGAGGGGGGGTCCGGGGAGCTGTTTTTT. Amino acids: CASSPREGGSGELFF.

This clone was observed a single time. The chain couples TRBV15 to TRBJ2-1, with 8 bases matching TRBD1. J was trimmed by 5 bases and V by 3 bases; bases with no gene match: 9. Germline CDR1 reads LNHNV; CDR2 reads YYDKDF (reference sequence). The CDR3 runs to 16 residues. The CDR3 reads CATSRETGVGHNEQFF. Written as DNA, the CDR3 is TGTGCCACCAGCAGGGAGACAGGGGTGGGTCACAATGAGCAGTTCTTC.

The V gene is TRBV29-1, the J gene TRBJ2-2; D might be TRBD2 (6 bases). Germline V lookup: CDR1 SQVTM, CDR2 ANQGSEA. The CDR3 sequence is 13 residues long. Trimming pared 7 bases from V and 1 base from J, leaving 10 bases between. CDR3 residues: CSGKGLNTGELFF. The CDR3 DNA follows: TGCAGCGGGAAGGGACTGAACACCGGGGAGCTGTTTTTT.

The chain uses TRBV2 and TRBJ1-1; TRBD1 is a possible D gene (5 bases). The V end was cut by 6 bases, the J end by 0 bases, with 14 bases between. The germline V gene encodes CDR1 SNHLY and CDR2 FYNNEI. This CDR3 region has 15 residues. For the CDR3, the DNA is TGTGCCAGCAGGCGCCTGGGGCAGATGAACACTGAAGCTTTCTTT. It yields the protein CASRRLGQMNTEAFF.

The rearrangement uses TRBV9 and TRBJ1-3; maybe TRBD1 (6 bases). Per germline, CDR1 SGDLS and CDR2 YYNGEE. V lost 2 bases and J lost 0, with 12 bases in between. The CDR3 is 16 residues long. CDR3 sequence reads: CASSVQTGYSGNTIYF. In DNA form, the CDR3 reads TGTGCCAGCAGCGTCCAGACAGGTTACTCTGGAAACACCATATATTTT.

This clone appeared a few times. The chain uses TRBV9 and TRBJ1-4; TRBD1 is a possible D gene (6 bases). The V and J ends lost 3 bases and 11 bases respectively, with 23 bases between them. Germline values: CDR1 SGDLS, CDR2 YYNGEE. The CDR3 is made up of 16 amino acids. The CDR3 loop is CASSERGGQYPEKLFF. The CDR3 DNA reads TGTGCCAGCAGCGAGAGGGGTGGACAGTACCCTGAGAAACTGTTTTTT.

V and J are TRBV28 and TRBJ1-2; maybe TRBD1 (5 bases). This CDR3 is 15 amino acids long. The germline CDR1 and CDR2 sequences are MDHEN and SYDVKM. The germline V and J ends were trimmed by 4 bases and 8 bases, with 20 bases remaining between them. CDR3 coding DNA: TGTGCCAGCAGTTCGACCAGGACATCGGTGGCGGGCTACACCTTC. This encodes CASSSTRTSVAGYTF.

This clone was observed a handful of times. The rearrangement links TRBV28 to TRBJ2-2; D is unresolved. Germline V gives CDR1 MDHEN, CDR2 SYDVKM. V shed 1 base and J shed 6 bases, with 6 bases lying between them. This CDR3 comprises 13 residues. The CDR3: CASSLFRAGELFF. The CDR3 nucleotides are TGTGCCAGCAGTTTATTTCGGGCCGGGGAGCTGTTTTTT.

The chain has TRBV7-8 and TRBJ2-2; 7 bases map to TRBD1. CDR1 is SGHVS and CDR2 is FQNEAQ in the germline V gene. V dropped 5 bases and J dropped 5; count of bases not matched to a gene: 11. The CDR3 totals 16 residues. This chain's CDR3 is CASSLLAGGETGELFF. The CDR3 nucleotides read TGTGCCAGCAGCCTCTTGGCAGGGGGAGAAACCGGGGAGCTGTTTTTT.

CDR3 sequence: CAAGGGEQYF. DNA for the CDR3: TGTGCCGCGGGGGGGGGTGAGCAGTACTTC. The rearrangement links TRBV28 to TRBJ2-7, with TRBD2 matching 9 bases. Per the germline V gene, CDR1 is MDHEN and CDR2 is SYDVKM. The CDR3 has 10 residues. Losses at the gene ends were 11 bases for V and 7 bases for J; bases not matched to a gene: 3. Variable domain in full (rest from reference TRBV28 and TRBJ2-7): DVKVTQSSRYLVKRTGEKVFLECVQDMDHENMFWYRQDPGLGLRLIYFSYDVKMKEKGDIPEGYSVSREKKERFSLILESASTNQTSMYLCAAGGGEQYFGPGTRLTVT.

CDR3 DNA: TGTGCCAGCAGCTTAGGCATTGGGACAGGGAGAGAGGTCGAGCAGTACTTC. Encoded protein: CASSLGIGTGREVEQYF. The J gene is TRBJ2-7, the V gene TRBV11-3; 9 bases align to TRBD1. This CDR3 region has 17 residues. V trimming: 1 base; J trimming: 6 bases; junction bases outside the gene matches: 13. The germline CDR1 and CDR2 sequences are SGHNT and YENEEA.

This sequence joins TRBV9 and TRBJ2-3; 10 bases map to TRBD2. Germline lookup yields CDR1 SGDLS and CDR2 YYNGEE. The length of the CDR3 is 15 residues. J lost 5 bases, V lost 1 base, and 4 bases had no gene match. The CDR3 region is CASSVQAGGGDTQYF. The DNA for the CDR3 is TGTGCCAGCAGCGTACAAGCGGGGGGGGGAGATACGCAGTATTTT.

V usage is TRBV5-5 and J usage is TRBJ2-3, with D maybe TRBD1 (6 bases). With 1 base removed from V and 2 bases from J, the gap between germline ends came to 14 bases. The germline V gene encodes CDR1 SGHKS and CDR2 YYEKEE (reference sequence). The CDR3 spans 16 residues. CDR3 residues: CASSLSGQYITDTQYF. CDR3 DNA: TGTGCCAGCAGCTTGTCCGGACAGTATATCACAGATACGCAGTATTTT.

The gene calls are TRBV9 and TRBJ1-2; 9 bases line up with TRBD1. Germline V lookup: CDR1 SGDLS, CDR2 YYNGEE. V lost 2 bases, J lost 7 bases, and 6 bases stayed unmatched. This CDR3 is 14 amino acids long. CDR3 sequence: CASSVGDRESGYTF. CDR3 nucleotides: TGTGCCAGCAGCGTGGGGGACAGGGAGAGTGGCTACACCTTC.

The CDR3 coding sequence is TGTGCCAGCAGTTCCTCGGACAGGGTGGGCACTGAAGCTTTCTTT. Translated, it gives CASSSSDRVGTEAFF. The J gene is TRBJ1-1, the V gene TRBV7-9; 8 bases match TRBD1. Looked up from germline, CDR1 is SEHNR and CDR2 is FQNEAQ (reference sequence). There are 15 residues in the CDR3. J gave up 4 bases and V 6 bases, and 10 bases lay outside the gene matches.

The chain joins TRBV25-1 to TRBJ2-5; 10 bases line up with TRBD2. The V and J ends lost 7 bases and 9 bases, in that order; junction bases with no gene match: 14. Germline-derived CDR1 and CDR2 are MGHDK and SYGVNS. This CDR3 comprises 15 residues. In DNA form, the CDR3 reads TGTGCCAGCACTGCGACTACTAGCGGGGAAGGAGCCCAGTACTTC. This codes for CASTATTSGEGAQYF.

The J gene is TRBJ2-5, the V gene TRBV11-2, with D possibly being TRBD2 (6 bases). The CDR3 runs 15 residues. Germline lookup yields CDR1 SGHAT and CDR2 FQNNGV. V shed 6 bases and J shed 5 bases, with 19 bases lying between them. The CDR3 bases are TGTGCCAGCAGAGCCGATAAGGGCCGGGGGGAGACCCAGTACTTC. Encoded protein: CASRADKGRGETQYF. The full variable domain, in which reference TRBV11-2 and TRBJ2-5 provide the parts outside the CDR3, is EAGVAQSPRYKIIEKRQSVAFWCNPISGHATLYWYQQILGQGPKLLIQFQNNGVVDDSQLPKDRFSAERLKGVDSTLKIQPAKLEDSAVYLCASRADKGRGETQYFGPGTRLLVL.

The chain has TRBV27 and TRBJ2-7; possibly TRBD2 for D (7 bases). The germline CDR1 and CDR2 sequences are MNHEY and SMNVEV (reference sequence). The CDR3 spans 15 residues. V was cut by 5 bases and J by 3 bases, with 17 bases left in between. DNA for the CDR3: TGTGCCAGCAGTACTCAGGGGACGGGGGGCTACGAGCAGTACTTC. Encoded protein: CASSTQGTGGYEQYF.

This chain connects TRBV27 to TRBJ2-3; D is possibly TRBD1 (5 bases). The CDR3 is made up of 13 amino acids. The V end was cut by 3 bases, the J end by 1 base, with 5 bases between. Germline lookup yields CDR1 MNHEY and CDR2 SMNVEV (reference sequence). The CDR3 region has the DNA TGTGCCAGCAGTTTCAGGGGCACAGATACGCAGTATTTT. Protein: CASSFRGTDTQYF.

The CDR3 here is CASSPGQGNIQYF. The CDR3 coding sequence is TGTGCCAGCAGCCCCGGACAGGGGAACATTCAGTACTTC. The rearrangement links TRBV7-9 to TRBJ2-4; 9 nucleotides line up with TRBD1. CDR3 size: 13 residues. Germline-derived CDR1 and CDR2 are SEHNR and FQNEAQ (reference sequence). V lost 5 bases, J lost 7 bases, and 3 bases stayed unmatched.

This chain joins TRBV5-1 and TRBJ2-5; TRBD1 agrees at 12 bases. CDR1 and CDR2 from the germline V gene are SGHRS and YFSETQ. The trim removed 4 bases at V and 11 bases at J, leaving 6 bases unmatched. CDR3 length: 13 residues. CDR3 bases: TGCGCCAGCAGCCCGGGACAGGGGGCTGGGCAGTACTTC. The encoded protein is CASSPGQGAGQYF.